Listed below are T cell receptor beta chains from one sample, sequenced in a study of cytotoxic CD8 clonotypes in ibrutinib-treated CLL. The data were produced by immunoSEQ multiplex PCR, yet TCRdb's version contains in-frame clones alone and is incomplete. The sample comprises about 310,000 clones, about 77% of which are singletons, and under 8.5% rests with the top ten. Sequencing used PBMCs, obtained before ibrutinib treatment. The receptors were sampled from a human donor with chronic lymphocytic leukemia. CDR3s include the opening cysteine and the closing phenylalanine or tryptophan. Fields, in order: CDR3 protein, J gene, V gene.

cdr3_aa: CASSLAEGGNTEAFF; j_call: TRBJ1-1; v_call: TRBV5-4
cdr3_aa: CASSPNYLTGPEGYTF; j_call: TRBJ1-2; v_call: TRBV4-2
cdr3_aa: CASSRYDLKVGSYEQYF; j_call: TRBJ2-7; v_call: TRBV18
cdr3_aa: CANLGGMDYEQYF; j_call: TRBJ2-7; v_call: TRBV6-4
cdr3_aa: CATSKRNPGANVLTF; j_call: TRBJ2-6; v_call: TRBV15
cdr3_aa: CARTTASGGEEQYF; j_call: TRBJ2-7; v_call: TRBV4-1
cdr3_aa: CASSVDPRDTEAFF; j_call: TRBJ1-1; v_call: TRBV9
cdr3_aa: CASSDSYIGVEELDTQYF; j_call: TRBJ2-3; v_call: TRBV25-1
cdr3_aa: CASSRDENTEAFF; j_call: TRBJ1-1; v_call: TRBV6-6
cdr3_aa: CASRPGLARSYNEQFF; j_call: TRBJ2-1; v_call: TRBV19
cdr3_aa: CASSVVGDAQTQYF; j_call: TRBJ2-5; v_call: TRBV9
cdr3_aa: CASSLDYATGELFF; j_call: TRBJ2-2; v_call: TRBV7-6
cdr3_aa: CASSVEGDIRDNEQFF; j_call: TRBJ2-1; v_call: TRBV9
cdr3_aa: CASSYGLADSYNEQFF; j_call: TRBJ2-1; v_call: TRBV6-6
cdr3_aa: CASSSKLMGYEQYF; j_call: TRBJ2-7; v_call: TRBV5-1
cdr3_aa: CASSLEVPTDTQYF; j_call: TRBJ2-3; v_call: TRBV5-1
cdr3_aa: CASSQESDAVETQYF; j_call: TRBJ2-5; v_call: TRBV4-1
cdr3_aa: CASSSPGGRNQPQHF; j_call: TRBJ1-5; v_call: TRBV7-8
cdr3_aa: CASSPGGMNTEAFF; j_call: TRBJ1-1; v_call: TRBV7-9
cdr3_aa: CAWSTRRGEKLFF; j_call: TRBJ1-4; v_call: TRBV30
cdr3_aa: CAWSVVAGGLNEQFF; j_call: TRBJ2-1; v_call: TRBV30
cdr3_aa: CASSLGTDTQYF; j_call: TRBJ2-3; v_call: TRBV13
cdr3_aa: CASSTGSSYEQYF; j_call: TRBJ2-7; v_call: TRBV5-1
cdr3_aa: CAIILGGELFF; j_call: TRBJ2-2; v_call: TRBV27
cdr3_aa: CASSYSAGVSVGYTF; j_call: TRBJ1-2; v_call: TRBV6-5
cdr3_aa: CASTAQGAANTGELFF; j_call: TRBJ2-2; v_call: TRBV4-1
cdr3_aa: CASTASDGYSPLHF; j_call: TRBJ2-5; v_call: TRBV2
cdr3_aa: CASSLVFGLDSYNEQFF; j_call: TRBJ2-1; v_call: TRBV11-2
cdr3_aa: CASSQDRRGTNTEAFF; j_call: TRBJ1-1; v_call: TRBV4-1
cdr3_aa: CASTARGAANTGELFF; j_call: TRBJ2-2; v_call: TRBV11-2
cdr3_aa: CASSLALRAFEQFF; j_call: TRBJ2-1; v_call: TRBV18
cdr3_aa: CASSSPSAQGSYEQYF; j_call: TRBJ2-7; v_call: TRBV5-1
cdr3_aa: CASSQDRGFRAGELFF; j_call: TRBJ2-2; v_call: TRBV4-3
cdr3_aa: CASSPGWGTGANVLTF; j_call: TRBJ2-6; v_call: TRBV5-1
cdr3_aa: CASSLELPGQGWNEQFF; j_call: TRBJ2-1; v_call: TRBV11-2
cdr3_aa: CASSLAGKRGEQYF; j_call: TRBJ2-7; v_call: TRBV27